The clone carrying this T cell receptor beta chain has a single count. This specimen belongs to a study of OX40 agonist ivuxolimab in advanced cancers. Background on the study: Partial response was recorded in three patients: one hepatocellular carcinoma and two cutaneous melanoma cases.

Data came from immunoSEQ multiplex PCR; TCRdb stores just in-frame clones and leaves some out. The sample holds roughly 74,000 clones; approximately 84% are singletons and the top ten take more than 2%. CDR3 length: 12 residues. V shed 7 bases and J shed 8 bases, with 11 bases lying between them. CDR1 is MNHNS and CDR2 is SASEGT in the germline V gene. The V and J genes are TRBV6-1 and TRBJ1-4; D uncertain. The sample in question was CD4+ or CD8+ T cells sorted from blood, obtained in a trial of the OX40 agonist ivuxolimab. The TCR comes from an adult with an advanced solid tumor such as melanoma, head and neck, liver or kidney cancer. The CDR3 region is CASTHPREKLFF. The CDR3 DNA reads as TGTGCCAGCACCCACCCCCGGGAAAAACTGTTTTTT.